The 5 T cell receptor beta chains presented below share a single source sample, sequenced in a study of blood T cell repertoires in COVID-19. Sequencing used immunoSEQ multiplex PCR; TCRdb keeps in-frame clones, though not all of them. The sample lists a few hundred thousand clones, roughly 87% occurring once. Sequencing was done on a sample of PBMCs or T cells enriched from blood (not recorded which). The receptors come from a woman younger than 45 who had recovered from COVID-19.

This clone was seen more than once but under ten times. The DNA of the CDR3 is TGCGCCAGCAGCTTGTCGGAGACCCAGTACTTC. Translated, it gives CASSLSETQYF. V and J are TRBV5-1 and TRBJ2-5; D uncertain. V was shortened by 1 base and J by 5 bases, with 3 bases between the two germline ends. This CDR3 spans 11 amino acids. CDR1 is SGHRS, CDR2 YFSETQ, per germline.

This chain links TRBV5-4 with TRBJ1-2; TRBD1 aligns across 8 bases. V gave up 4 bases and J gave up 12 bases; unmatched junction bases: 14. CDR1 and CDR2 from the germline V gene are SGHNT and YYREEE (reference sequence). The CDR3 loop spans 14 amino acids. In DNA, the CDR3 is TGTGCCAGCAGCGCCGGGACAGGAGCAATCGGGGACACCTTC. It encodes CASSAGTGAIGDTF.

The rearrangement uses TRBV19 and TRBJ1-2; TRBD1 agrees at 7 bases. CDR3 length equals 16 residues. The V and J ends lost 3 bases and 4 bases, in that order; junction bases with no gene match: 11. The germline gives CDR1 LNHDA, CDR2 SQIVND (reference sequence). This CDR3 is CASSIRRDSSSYGYTF. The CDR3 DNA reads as TGTGCCAGTAGTATTCGCCGGGACAGTTCCTCCTATGGCTACACCTTC.

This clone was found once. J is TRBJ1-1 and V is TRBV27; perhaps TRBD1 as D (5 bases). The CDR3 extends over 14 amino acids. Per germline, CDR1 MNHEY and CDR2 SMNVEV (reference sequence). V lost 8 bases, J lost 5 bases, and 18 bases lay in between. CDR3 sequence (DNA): TGTGCCAGCGGTCAAGACAGTAGGGTAACTGAAGCTTTCTTT. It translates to CASGQDSRVTEAFF.

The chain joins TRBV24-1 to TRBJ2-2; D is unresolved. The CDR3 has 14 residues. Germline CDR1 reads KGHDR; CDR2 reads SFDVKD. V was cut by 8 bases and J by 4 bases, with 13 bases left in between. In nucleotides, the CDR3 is TGTGCCACCACTAGTAGGTTGGGCACCGGGGAGCTGTTTTTT. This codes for CATTSRLGTGELFF.